This T cell receptor beta chain was profiled in a study of blood T cell repertoires in COVID-19. Study context: Some COVID-19 samples were acute and others convalescent; all came from the United States, Italy and Spain. PBMCs, B-cell-depleted T cells, or T cells were the source of the cDNA or gDNA that made up the material.

In the source study's methods: Amplifying reference gene primers gave estimates of nucleated cell counts. Only in-frame clones appear in the TCRdb table, and some are missing; sequencing was by immunoSEQ multiplex PCR. That table is the source of V, J and clone size, and D and trimming were worked out from the DNA. The sample yields some 73,000 clones, roughly 85% seen once. Germline CDR1 reads SNHLY; CDR2 reads FYNNEI. CDR3 length equals 14 residues. Unmatched junction bases numbered 12, after V lost 7 bases and J lost 7 bases. This clone was seen a handful of times. Enrolled during active infection, Seattle patients were then followed longitudinally.

Sequencing used peripheral blood. This rearrangement joins TRBV2 to TRBJ2-5; 7 positions match TRBD1. This sequence originates from a man in his fifties with COVID-19, enrolled during active disease. The chain's CDR3 is CASNRGQSAGTQYF. As DNA, the CDR3 is TGTGCCAGCAATAGGGGACAGTCCGCTGGGACCCAGTACTTC.